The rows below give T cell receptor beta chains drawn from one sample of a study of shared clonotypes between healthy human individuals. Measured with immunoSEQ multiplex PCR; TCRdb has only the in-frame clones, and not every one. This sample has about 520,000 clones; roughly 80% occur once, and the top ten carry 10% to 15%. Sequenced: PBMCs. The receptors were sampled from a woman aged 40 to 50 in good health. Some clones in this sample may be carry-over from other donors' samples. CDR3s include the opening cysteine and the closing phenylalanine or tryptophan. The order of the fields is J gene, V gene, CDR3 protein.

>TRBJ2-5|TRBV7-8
CASSLNLWGPQETQYF
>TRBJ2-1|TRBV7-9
CASGLVTEAYNEQFF
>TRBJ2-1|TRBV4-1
CASSQVGLAGSEQFF
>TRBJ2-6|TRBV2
CASSEVFSGANVLTF
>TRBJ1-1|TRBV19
CASSWTGANTEAFF
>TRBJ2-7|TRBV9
CASSVADRSSYEQYF
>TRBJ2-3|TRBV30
CAWSVTGADTQYF
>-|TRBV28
CASSYPGTSYEQYF
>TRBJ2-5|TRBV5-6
CASSLFPTSGSETQYF
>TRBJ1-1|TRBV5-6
CASSSTGQGRAEAFF
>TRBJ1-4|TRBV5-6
CASSPGGTEKLFF
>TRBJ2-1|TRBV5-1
CASSLGGTSGSSYNEQFF
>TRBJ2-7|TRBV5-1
CASSLDGYSYEQYF
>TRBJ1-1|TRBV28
CASNLDSYTEAFF
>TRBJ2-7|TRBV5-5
CASSLYRDFEQYF
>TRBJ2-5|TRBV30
CACTRQGVTGTQYF
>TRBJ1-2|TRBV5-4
CASSLEGGGGYTF
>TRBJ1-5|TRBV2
CASSETAGPRDQPQHF
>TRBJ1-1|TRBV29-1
CSVGVSIRAEAFF
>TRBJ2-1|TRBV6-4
CASSDSEGNEQFF
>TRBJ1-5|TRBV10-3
CAISEGGSGGQPQHF
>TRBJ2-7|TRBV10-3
CAIRAGEVNEQYF
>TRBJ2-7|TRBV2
CASSEGDRSSYEQYF
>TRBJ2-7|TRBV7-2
CASSLRQGRAYEQYF
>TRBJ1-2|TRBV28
CASSSYRDGSSNYGYTF
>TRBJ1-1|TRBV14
CASSQPRTASLATEAFF
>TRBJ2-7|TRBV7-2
CASSLRAGEGEQYF
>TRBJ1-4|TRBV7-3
CASSLRAGGREKLFF
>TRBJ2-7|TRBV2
CASSEFASGRGEQYF
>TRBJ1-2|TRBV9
CASRSDGGYGYTF
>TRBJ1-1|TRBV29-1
CSVVLTRDGIEAFF
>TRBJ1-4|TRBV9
CASSPFGQGGEKLFF
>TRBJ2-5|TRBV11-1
CASIETGQETQYF
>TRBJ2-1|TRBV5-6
CASREYGGGQPYNEQFF
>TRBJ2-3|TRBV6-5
CASSYSGQGDAQYF
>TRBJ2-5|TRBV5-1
CASSLKFLAGEETQYF
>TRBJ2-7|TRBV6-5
CASKTKPGRHYEQYF
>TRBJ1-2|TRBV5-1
CASSLVLEPGSNYGYTF
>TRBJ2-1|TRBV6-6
CASSYSRARNEQFF
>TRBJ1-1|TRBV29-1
CSVASGASNTEASF
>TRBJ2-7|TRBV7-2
CASSFAARDKQQYF
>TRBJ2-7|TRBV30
CACPRDSSFHDEQYF